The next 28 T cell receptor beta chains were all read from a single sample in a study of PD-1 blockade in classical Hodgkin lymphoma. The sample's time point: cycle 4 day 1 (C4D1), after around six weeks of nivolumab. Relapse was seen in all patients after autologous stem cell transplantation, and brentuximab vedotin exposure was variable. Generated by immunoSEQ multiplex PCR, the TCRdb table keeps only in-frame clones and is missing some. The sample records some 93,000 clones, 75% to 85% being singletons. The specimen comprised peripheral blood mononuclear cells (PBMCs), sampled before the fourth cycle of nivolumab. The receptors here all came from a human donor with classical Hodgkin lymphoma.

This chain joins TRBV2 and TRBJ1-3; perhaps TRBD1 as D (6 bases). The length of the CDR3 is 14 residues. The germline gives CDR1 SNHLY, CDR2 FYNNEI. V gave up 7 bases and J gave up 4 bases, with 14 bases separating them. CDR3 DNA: TGTGCCAGCAACCTCAGGGGTGCGGGAAACACCATATATTTT. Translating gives CASNLRGAGNTIYF.

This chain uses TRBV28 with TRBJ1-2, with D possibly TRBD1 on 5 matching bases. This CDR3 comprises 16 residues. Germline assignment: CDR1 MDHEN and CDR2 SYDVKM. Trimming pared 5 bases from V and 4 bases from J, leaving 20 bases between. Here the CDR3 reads CASSLGDQGPVYGYTF. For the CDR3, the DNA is TGTGCCAGCAGTCTGGGAGACCAGGGACCGGTCTATGGCTACACCTTC.

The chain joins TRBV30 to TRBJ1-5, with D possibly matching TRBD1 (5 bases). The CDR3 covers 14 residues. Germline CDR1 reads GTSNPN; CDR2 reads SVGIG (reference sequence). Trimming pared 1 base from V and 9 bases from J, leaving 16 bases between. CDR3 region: CAWSAGTAAWPQHF. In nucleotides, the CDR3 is TGTGCCTGGAGTGCCGGGACGGCGGCTTGGCCCCAGCATTTT.

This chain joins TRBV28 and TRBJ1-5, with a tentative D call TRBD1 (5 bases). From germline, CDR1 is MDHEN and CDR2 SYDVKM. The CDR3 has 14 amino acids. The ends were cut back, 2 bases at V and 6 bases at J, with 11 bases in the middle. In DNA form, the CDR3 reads TGTGCCAGCAGTTTAGGGGTAACAGGTCAGCCCCAGCATTTT. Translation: CASSLGVTGQPQHF. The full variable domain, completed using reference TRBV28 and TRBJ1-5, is DVKVTQSSRYLVKRTGEKVFLECVQDMDHENMFWYRQDPGLGLRLIYFSYDVKMKEKGDIPEGYSVSREKKERFSLILESASTNQTSMYLCASSLGVTGQPQHFGDGTRLSIL.

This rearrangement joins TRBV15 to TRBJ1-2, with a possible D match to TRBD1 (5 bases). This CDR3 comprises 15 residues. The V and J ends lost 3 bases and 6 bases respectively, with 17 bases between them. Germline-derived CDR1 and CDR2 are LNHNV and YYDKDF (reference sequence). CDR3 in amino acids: CATSRASRGADGYTF. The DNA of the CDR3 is TGTGCCACCAGCAGGGCGTCTCGGGGCGCGGATGGCTACACCTTC.

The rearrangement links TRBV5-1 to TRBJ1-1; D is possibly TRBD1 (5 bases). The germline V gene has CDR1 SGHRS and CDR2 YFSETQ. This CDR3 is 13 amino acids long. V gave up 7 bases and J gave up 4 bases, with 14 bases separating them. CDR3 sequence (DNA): TGCGCCAGCCGCTATGGAGGGACCACTGAAGCTTTCTTT. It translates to CASRYGGTTEAFF.

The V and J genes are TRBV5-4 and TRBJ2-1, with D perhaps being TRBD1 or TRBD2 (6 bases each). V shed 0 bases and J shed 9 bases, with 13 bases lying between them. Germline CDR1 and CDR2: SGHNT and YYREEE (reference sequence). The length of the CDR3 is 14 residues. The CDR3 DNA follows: TGTGCCAGCAGCTTGGACAGGGAGGATAGTGAGCAGTTCTTC. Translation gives CASSLDREDSEQFF.

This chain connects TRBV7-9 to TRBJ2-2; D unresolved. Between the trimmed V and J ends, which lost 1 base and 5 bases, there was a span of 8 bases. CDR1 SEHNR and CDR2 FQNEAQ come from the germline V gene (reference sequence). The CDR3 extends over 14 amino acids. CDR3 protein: CASSLGAKTGELFF. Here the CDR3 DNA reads TGTGCCAGCAGCTTAGGGGCTAAAACCGGGGAGCTGTTTTTT.

The CDR3 nucleotides read TGTGCCAGTAGTACCTCCGGGGCCCGAGGTCCTGAGCAGTTCTTC. It translates to CASSTSGARGPEQFF. The V call is TRBV19, the J call TRBJ2-1; D may match TRBD1 or TRBD2 (5 bases each). Trimming removed 4 bases at V and 9 bases at J, with 19 bases between. CDR3 length: 15 residues. Germline CDR1 is LNHDA and CDR2 is SQIVND (reference sequence).

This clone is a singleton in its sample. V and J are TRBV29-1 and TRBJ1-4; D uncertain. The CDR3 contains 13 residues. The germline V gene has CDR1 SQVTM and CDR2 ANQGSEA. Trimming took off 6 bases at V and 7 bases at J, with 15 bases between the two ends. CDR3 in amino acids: CSVGPRGSEKLFF. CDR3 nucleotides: TGCAGCGTGGGCCCCCGAGGAAGTGAAAAACTGTTTTTT.

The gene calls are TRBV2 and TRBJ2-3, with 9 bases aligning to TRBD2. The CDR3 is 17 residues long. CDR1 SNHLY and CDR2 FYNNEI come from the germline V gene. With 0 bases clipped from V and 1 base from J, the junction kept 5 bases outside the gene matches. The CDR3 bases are TGTGCCAGCAGTGAAGCAGGGAAGCGGGGGGGCACAGATACGCAGTATTTT. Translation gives CASSEAGKRGGTDTQYF. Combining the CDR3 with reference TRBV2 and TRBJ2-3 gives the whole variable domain EPEVTQTPSHQVTQMGQEVILRCVPISNHLYFYWYRQILGQKVEFLVSFYNNEISEKSEIFDDQFSVERPDGSNFTLKIRSTKLEDSAMYFCASSEAGKRGGTDTQYFGPGTRLTVL.

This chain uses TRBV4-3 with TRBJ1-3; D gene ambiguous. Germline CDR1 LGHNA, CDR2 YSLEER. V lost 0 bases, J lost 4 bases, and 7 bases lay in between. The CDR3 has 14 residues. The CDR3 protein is CASSQDPSGNTIYF. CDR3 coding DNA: TGCGCCAGCAGCCAAGATCCTTCCGGAAACACCATATATTTT.

DNA of the CDR3: TGTGCCAGCAGCCCTGGACAGGTCCAAGAGACCCAGTACTTC. This translates into CASSPGQVQETQYF. The chain joins TRBV9 to TRBJ2-5, with TRBD1 matching 7 bases. Germline CDR1 and CDR2: SGDLS and YYNGEE. This CDR3 region has 14 residues. J was trimmed by 1 base and V by 4 bases; bases with no gene match: 4.

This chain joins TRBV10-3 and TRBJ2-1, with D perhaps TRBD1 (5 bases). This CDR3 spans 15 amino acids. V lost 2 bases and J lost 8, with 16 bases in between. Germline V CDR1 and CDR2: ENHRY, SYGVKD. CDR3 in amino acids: CAISERSRAGHEQFF. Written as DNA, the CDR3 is TGTGCCATCAGTGAGAGGAGTAGGGCAGGGCATGAGCAGTTCTTC.

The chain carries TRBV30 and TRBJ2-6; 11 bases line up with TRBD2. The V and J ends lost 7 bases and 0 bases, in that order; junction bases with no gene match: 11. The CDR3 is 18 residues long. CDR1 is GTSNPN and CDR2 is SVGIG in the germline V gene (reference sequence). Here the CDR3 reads CASLGGLAAYSGANVLTF. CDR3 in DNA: TGTGCCTCCCTCGGGGGACTAGCGGCTTACTCTGGGGCCAACGTCCTGACTTTC.

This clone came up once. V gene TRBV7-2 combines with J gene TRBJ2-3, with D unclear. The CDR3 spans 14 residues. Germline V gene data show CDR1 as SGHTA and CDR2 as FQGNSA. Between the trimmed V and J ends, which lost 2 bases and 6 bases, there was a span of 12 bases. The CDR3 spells CASSLRLRVDTQYF. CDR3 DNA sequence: TGTGCCAGCAGCTTAAGACTCCGGGTGGATACGCAGTATTTT. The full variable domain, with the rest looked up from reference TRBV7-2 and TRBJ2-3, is GAGVSQSPSNKVTEKGKDVELRCDPISGHTALYWYRQSLGQGLEFLIYFQGNSAPDKSGLPSDRFSAERTGGSVSTLTIQRTQQEDSAVYLCASSLRLRVDTQYFGPGTRLTVL.

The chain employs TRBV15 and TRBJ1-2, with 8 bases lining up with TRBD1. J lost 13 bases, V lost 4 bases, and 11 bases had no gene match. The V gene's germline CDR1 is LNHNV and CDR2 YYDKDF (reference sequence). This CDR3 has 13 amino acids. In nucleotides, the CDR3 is TGTGCCACCAGCATCCGAACAGGGGGTTATCCCACCTTC. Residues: CATSIRTGGYPTF.

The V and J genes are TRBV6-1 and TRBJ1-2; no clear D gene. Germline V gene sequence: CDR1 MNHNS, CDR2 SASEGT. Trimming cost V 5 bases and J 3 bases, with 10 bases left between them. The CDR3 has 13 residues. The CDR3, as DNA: TGTGCCAGCAGTAAAGGGTCGGACTATGGCTACACCTTC. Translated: CASSKGSDYGYTF.

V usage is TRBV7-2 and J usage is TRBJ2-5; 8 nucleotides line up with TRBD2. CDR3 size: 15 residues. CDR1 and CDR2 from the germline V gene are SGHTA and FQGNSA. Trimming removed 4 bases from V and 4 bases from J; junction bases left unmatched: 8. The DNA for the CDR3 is TGTGCCAGCAGCTCCGGCGGGAGGAGCGGAGAGACCCAGTACTTC. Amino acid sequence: CASSSGGRSGETQYF.

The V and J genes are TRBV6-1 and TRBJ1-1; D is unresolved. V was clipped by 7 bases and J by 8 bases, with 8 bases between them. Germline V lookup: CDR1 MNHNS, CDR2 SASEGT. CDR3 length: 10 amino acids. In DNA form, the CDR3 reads TGTGCCAGCAATGATAGGGAAGCTTTCTTT. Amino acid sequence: CASNDREAFF.

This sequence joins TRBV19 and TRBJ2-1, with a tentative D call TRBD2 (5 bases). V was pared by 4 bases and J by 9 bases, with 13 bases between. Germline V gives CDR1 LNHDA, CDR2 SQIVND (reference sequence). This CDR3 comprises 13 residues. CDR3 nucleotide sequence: TGTGCCAGTAGTAACTCTAGAGGGTTTGAGCAGTTCTTC. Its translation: CASSNSRGFEQFF. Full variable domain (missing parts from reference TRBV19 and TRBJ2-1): DGGITQSPKYLFRKEGQNVTLSCEQNLNHDAMYWYRQDPGQGLRLIYYSQIVNDFQKGDIAEGYSVSREKKESFPLTVTSAQKNPTAFYLCASSNSRGFEQFFGPGTRLTVL.

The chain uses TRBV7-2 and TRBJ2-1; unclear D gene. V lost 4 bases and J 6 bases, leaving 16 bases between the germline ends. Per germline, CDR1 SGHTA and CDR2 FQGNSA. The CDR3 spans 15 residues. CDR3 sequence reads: CASSSSLAPRNEQFF. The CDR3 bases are TGTGCCAGCAGCTCCAGCCTGGCCCCGCGCAATGAGCAGTTCTTC.

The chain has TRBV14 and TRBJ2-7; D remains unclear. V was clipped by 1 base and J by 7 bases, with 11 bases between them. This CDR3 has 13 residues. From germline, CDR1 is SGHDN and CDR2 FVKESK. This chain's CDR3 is CASSQVGFGEQYF. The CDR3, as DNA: TGTGCCAGCAGCCAAGTTGGGTTCGGAGAGCAGTACTTC. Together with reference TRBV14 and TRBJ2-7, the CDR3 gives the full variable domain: EAGVTQFPSHSVIEKGQTVTLRCDPISGHDNLYWYRRVMGKEIKFLLHFVKESKQDESGMPNNRFLAERTGGTYSTLKVQPAELEDSGVYFCASSQVGFGEQYFGPGTRLTVT.

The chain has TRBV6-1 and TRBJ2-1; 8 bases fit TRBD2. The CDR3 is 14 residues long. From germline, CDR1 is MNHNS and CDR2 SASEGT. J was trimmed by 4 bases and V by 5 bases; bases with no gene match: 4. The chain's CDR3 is CASSRAGEYNEQFF. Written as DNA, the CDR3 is TGTGCCAGCAGTCGAGCGGGAGAGTACAATGAGCAGTTCTTC.

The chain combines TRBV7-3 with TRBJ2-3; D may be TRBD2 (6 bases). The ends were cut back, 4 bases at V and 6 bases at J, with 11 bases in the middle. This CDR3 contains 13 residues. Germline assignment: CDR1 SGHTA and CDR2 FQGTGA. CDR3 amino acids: CASSSMEGDTQYF. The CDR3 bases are TGTGCCAGCAGCTCTATGGAGGGGGATACGCAGTATTTT.

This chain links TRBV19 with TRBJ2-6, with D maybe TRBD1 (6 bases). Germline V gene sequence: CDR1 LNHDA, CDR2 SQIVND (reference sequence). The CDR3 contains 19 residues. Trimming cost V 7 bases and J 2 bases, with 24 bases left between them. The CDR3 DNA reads TGTGCCAGTAACGCAGGGGTGGCAGCGGAGAGGGCTGGGGCCAACGTCCTGACTTTC. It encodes CASNAGVAAERAGANVLTF. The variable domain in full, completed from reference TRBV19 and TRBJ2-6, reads DGGITQSPKYLFRKEGQNVTLSCEQNLNHDAMYWYRQDPGQGLRLIYYSQIVNDFQKGDIAEGYSVSREKKESFPLTVTSAQKNPTAFYLCASNAGVAAERAGANVLTFGAGSRLTVL.

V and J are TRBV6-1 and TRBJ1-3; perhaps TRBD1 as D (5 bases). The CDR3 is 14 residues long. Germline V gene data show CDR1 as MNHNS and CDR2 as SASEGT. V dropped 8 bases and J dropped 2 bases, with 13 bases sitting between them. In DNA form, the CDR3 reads TGTGCCAGCCGCGCGGGGCTCACTGGAAACACCATATATTTT. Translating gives CASRAGLTGNTIYF.

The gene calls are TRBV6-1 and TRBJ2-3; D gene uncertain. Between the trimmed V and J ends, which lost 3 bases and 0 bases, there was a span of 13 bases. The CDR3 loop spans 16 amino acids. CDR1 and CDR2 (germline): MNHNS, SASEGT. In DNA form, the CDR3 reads TGTGCCAGCAGTGATCTGGACGGAAGCAGCACAGATACGCAGTATTTT. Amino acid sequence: CASSDLDGSSTDTQYF.